This T cell receptor beta chain emerged from a study of T cells in Graves' hyperthyroidism and ophthalmopathy. Ophthalmopathy in the patients scored at least 3 on Clinical Activity Score and at least 4 on NOSPECS grade, lasting under 3 months. The V segment lost 3 bases and the J segment 3 bases; nucleotides outside the gene matches: 5. Germline values: CDR1 MGHRA, CDR2 YSYEKL. The CDR3 sequence is 14 residues long. Amplified TCR beta CDR3 regions came from RNA transcripts. The HTBI set primed first-round TCR CDR3 RT-PCR. Each CDR3 protein is one row after TCRdb ran MiXCR on the multiplex PCR reads. The sample carries 500,000 or so distinct CDR3 sequences, roughly 18% recorded once.

The V call is TRBV4-1, the J call TRBJ2-7; 7 bases match TRBD1. The source material was blood. The TCR was taken from a woman between 18 and 29 years old with Graves' ophthalmopathy. CDR3 residues: CASSHETGRYEQYF. The CDR3 bases are TGCGCCAGCAGCCATGAGACAGGGCGCTACGAGCAGTACTTC.